These 11 T cell receptor beta chains originate from one sample sequenced in a study of T cell clonality in common variable immunodeficiency. Study-level findings and limits: Fewer deletions and N-nucleotide insertions were reportedly seen in common variable immunodeficiency TCR beta sequences.

Their antigens remain unidentified. The repertoire was sequenced with immunoSEQ multiplex PCR; TCRdb's copy has only in-frame clones and lacks some. The sample presents over 25,000 clones, none singletons. The material sequenced was peripheral blood mononuclear cells. The receptors here all came from a human donor with common variable immunodeficiency.

CDR3 bases read: TGTGCCAGCAGCTTAGCGGCCCGGACAGGGGGCAGGGGC. It codes for CASSLAARTGGRG. The entire CDR3 is CASSLAARTGGRGYTF. The chain recombines TRBV7-2 with TRBJ1-2, with 11 bases matching TRBD1. From the germline J gene comes the end of the CDR3, since the read stops 3 residues before it. The germline CDR1 and CDR2 sequences are SGHTA and FQGNSA. CDR3 length: 16 residues.

This clone was counted between two and nine times. The read ends 3 residues shy of where the CDR3 ends; the end is completed using the germline J gene. V usage is TRBV7-3 and J usage is TRBJ2-1, with 10 bases fitting TRBD1. The CDR3 loop spans 15 amino acids. CDR1 is SGHTA, CDR2 FQGTGA, per germline. The V gene end was trimmed by 2 bases and the J gene end by 9 bases; junction bases not matched to a gene: 7. CDR3: CASSLWDRGSGEQFF. CDR3 DNA, as far as it was read: TGTGCCAGCAGCTTATGGGACAGGGGTTCGGGTGAG.

This clone was picked up a small number of times. CDR3 bases read: TGTGCCAGTAGTATGGACAGGGCGAACACTGAA. Amino acids: CASSMDRANTE. The complete CDR3 reads CASSMDRANTEAFF. V usage is TRBV19 and J usage is TRBJ1-1; 8 bases agree with TRBD1. The CDR3 end is not reached by the read, which stops 3 residues before it; the germline J gene fills it in. Germline lookup yields CDR1 LNHDA and CDR2 SQIVND (reference sequence). The CDR3 covers 14 residues. V lost 3 bases and J lost 1; bases outside the gene matches: 1.

Regarding this clone: The read comes to an end 3 residues before the CDR3 does, leaving the germline J gene to fill in the end. The V gene is TRBV19, the J gene TRBJ1-2; TRBD1 matches 8 bases. The germline gives CDR1 LNHDA, CDR2 SQIVND (reference sequence). The CDR3 length is 14 residues. The part of the CDR3 DNA that was read is TGTGCCAGTAGTCCCAGACAGGGGCTTTACGGC. Translated: CASSPRQGLYG. The whole CDR3 protein is CASSPRQGLYGYTF.

This clone showed up many times. The read ends 3 residues before the CDR3 terminus; that terminus is restored from the germline J gene. The chain is built from TRBV19 and TRBJ1-1; TRBD1 matches 11 bases. CDR3 length: 15 amino acids. With V trimmed by 4 bases and J by 6 bases, 7 bases remained unmatched. CDR1 and CDR2 (germline): LNHDA, SQIVND (reference sequence). This CDR3 reads CASSRFGQGASEAFF. The DNA read from the CDR3 is TGTGCCAGTAGTAGATTTGGACAGGGGGCATCTGAA.

This clone was observed many times. The read terminates 3 residues ahead of where the CDR3 ends, so the germline J gene completes it. The V call is TRBV20-1, the J call TRBJ2-2, with 9 bases lining up with TRBD2. The CDR3 sequence is 14 residues long. Trimming at V came to 7 bases and at J to 1 base, leaving 4 bases not matched to a gene. Germline CDR1 DFQATT, CDR2 SNEGSKA (reference sequence). The CDR3: CSVSGGLNTGELFF. The sequenced part of the CDR3 DNA is TGCAGTGTCAGCGGGGGGCTGAACACCGGGGAG.

This clone was observed a few times. The observed sequence ends 3 residues before the CDR3 terminus, with the missing tail filled in from the germline J gene. This specimen includes other DNA sequences encoding the same CDR3. This chain connects TRBV6-1 to TRBJ2-1; TRBD2 matches 7 bases. The ends lost 3 bases at V and 9 bases at J; junction bases unmatched: 5. CDR1 and CDR2 from the germline V gene are MNHNS and SASEGT. This CDR3 is built from 13 residues. The CDR3 bases that were read are TGTGCCAGCAGTGAGGGTATAGCGGGTGAG. It is translated as CASSEGIAGE. The CDR3 in its entirety is CASSEGIAGEQFF.

This clone was detected only a few times. A much larger clone lies a single base off, so this may be a read error. Coverage ceases 3 residues before the CDR3 finishes, and the germline J gene fills in the end. The sample has other DNA sequences that encode this CDR3 too. The V gene is TRBV2, the J gene TRBJ2-6; D may be TRBD2 (7 bases). Germline V gene lookup returns CDR1 SNHLY and CDR2 FYNNEI. This CDR3 region has 16 residues. V was cut by 6 bases and J by 4 bases, with 16 bases left in between. CDR3 protein: CASSLGGAAGANVLTF. The CDR3 DNA, read in part, is TGTGCCAGCAGCCTGGGGGGGGCGGCGGGGGCCAACGTC.

This clone was seen only a few times. Read data end 3 residues before the CDR3 end; the end is taken from the germline J gene. The gene calls are TRBV7-9 and TRBJ2-7; 8 bases agree with TRBD1. Looked up from germline, CDR1 is SEHNR and CDR2 is FQNEAQ (reference sequence). The CDR3 sequence is 14 residues long. Trimming removed 5 bases from V and 5 bases from J; junction bases left unmatched: 8. CDR3 sequence reads: CASSPGTGQDEQYF. The CDR3 DNA, read in part, is TGTGCCAGCAGCCCCGGAACGGGACAGGACGAG.

This clone was counted many times. The read terminates 3 residues ahead of where the CDR3 ends, so the germline J gene completes it. The chain links TRBV23-1 to TRBJ1-1; tentatively, D is TRBD1 (6 bases). TRBV23-1 carries the ORF label, with uncertain function. CDR3 length equals 16 residues. CDR3 DNA, as far as it was read: TGCGCCAGCAGTCACCCCGGGACAAGGGTGATAAGGGAA. This codes for CASSHPGTRVIRE. The entire CDR3 is CASSHPGTRVIREAFF.

Regarding this clone: The sequenced fragment ends 3 residues before the CDR3 boundary, so the rest is inferred from the germline J gene. The chain carries TRBV18 and TRBJ1-2, with TRBD1 matching over 10 bases. The CDR3 loop spans 16 amino acids. CDR1 KGHSH and CDR2 LQKENI come from the germline V gene. V gave up 3 bases and J gave up 5 bases; unmatched junction bases: 9. CDR3 sequence: CASSPNLGQGGYGYTF. The CDR3 DNA, read in part, is TGTGCCAGCTCACCCAACCTCGGACAGGGGGGTTATGGC.